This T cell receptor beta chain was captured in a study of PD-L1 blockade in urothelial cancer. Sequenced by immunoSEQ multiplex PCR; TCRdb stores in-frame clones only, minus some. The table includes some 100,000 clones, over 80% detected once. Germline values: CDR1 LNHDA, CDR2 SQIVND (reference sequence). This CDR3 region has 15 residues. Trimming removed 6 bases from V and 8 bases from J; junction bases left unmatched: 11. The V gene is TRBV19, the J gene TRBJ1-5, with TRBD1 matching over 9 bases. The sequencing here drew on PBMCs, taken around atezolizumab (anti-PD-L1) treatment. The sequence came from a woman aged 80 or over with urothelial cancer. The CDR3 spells CASSLQQGAREPQHF. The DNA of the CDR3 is TGTGCCAGTAGCCTACAACAGGGGGCGAGGGAGCCCCAGCATTTT.